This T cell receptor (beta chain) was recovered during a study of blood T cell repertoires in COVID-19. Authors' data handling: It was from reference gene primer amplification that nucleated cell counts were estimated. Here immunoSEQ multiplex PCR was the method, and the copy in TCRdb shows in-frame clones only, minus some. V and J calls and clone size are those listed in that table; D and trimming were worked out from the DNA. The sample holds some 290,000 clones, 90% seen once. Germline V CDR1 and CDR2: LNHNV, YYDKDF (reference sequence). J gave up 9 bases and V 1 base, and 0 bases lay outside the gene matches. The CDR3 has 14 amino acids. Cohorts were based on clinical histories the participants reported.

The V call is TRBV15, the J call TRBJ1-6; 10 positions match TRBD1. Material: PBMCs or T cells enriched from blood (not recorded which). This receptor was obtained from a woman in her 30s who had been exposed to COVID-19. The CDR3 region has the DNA TGTGCCACCAGCAGAGGGACAGGGGGTTCACCCCTCCACTTT. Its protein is CATSRGTGGSPLHF.